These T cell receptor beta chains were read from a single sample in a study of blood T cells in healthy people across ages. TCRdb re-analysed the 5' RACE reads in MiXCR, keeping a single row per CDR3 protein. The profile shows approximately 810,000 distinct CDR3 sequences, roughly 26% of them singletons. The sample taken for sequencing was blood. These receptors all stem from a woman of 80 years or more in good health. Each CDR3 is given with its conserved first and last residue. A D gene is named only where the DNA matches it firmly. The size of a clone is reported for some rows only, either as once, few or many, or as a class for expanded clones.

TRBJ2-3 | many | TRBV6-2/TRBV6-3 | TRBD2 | TGTGCCAGCAGTTGGGGACTAGCCACAGATACGCAGTATTTT | CASSWGLATDTQYF
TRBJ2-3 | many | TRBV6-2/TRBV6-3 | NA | TGTGCCAGCAGTTGGTCGGAGTTCAGCACAGATACGCAGTATTTT | CASSWSEFSTDTQYF
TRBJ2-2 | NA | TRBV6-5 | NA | TGTGCCAGCAGGCCGGTGGCTAGCAACACCGGGGAGCTGTTTTTT | CASRPVASNTGELFF
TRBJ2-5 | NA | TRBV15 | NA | TGTGCCACCAGCAGAGGGGGTGTGGGAGAGACCCAGTACTTC | CATSRGGVGETQYF
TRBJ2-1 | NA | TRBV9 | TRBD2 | TGTGCCAGCAGCCCCGGCGGACTAGCGGGGTTCGAGACCCAGTTCTTC | CASSPGGLAGFETQFF
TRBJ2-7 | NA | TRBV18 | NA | TGTGCCAGCTCACCAGAGACAGTACCCTACGAGCAGTACTTC | CASSPETVPYEQYF
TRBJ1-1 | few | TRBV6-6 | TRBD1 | TGTGCCGGACGGGACAGACCCCATGGTGAAGCTTTCTTT | CAGRDRPHGEAFF
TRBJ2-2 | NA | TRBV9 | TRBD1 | TGTGCCAGCAGCGTAGTACAGGGGCCACGAACCGGGGAGCTGTTTTTT | CASSVVQGPRTGELFF
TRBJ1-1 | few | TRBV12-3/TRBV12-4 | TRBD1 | TGTGCCAGCAGTTTACACAGGGGGGGCACTGAAGCTTTCTTT | CASSLHRGGTEAFF
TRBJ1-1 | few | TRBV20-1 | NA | TGCAGTGCTAAGACGGGGTCCTGGAGCACTGAAGCTTTCTTT | CSAKTGSWSTEAFF
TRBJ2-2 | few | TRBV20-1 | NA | TGCAGTGCTAACACCCTGACTAGTGGGTCCACCGGGGAGCTGTTTTTT | CSANTLTSGSTGELFF
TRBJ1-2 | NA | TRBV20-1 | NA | TGCAGTGCTAAAACGGGACATATCACCTATGGCTACACCTTC | CSAKTGHITYGYTF
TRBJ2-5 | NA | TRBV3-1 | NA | TGTGCCAGCAGTCGAGAACTTGATAAGAGAACCCAGTACTTC | CASSRELDKRTQYF
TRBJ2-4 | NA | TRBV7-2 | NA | TGTGCCAGCAGCTCCCGACAGAACCTAACCAAAAACATTCAGTACTTC | CASSSRQNLTKNIQYF
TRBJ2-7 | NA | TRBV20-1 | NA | TGCAGTGCTAGAGCAGGAGACAGAAGCTCCTACGAGCAGTACTTC | CSARAGDRSSYEQYF
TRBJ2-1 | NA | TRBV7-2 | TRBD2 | TGTGCCAGCAGCTCACAGCGGGGGGGATCGAATGAGCAGTTCTTC | CASSSQRGGSNEQFF
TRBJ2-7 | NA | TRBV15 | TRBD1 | TGTGCCACCAGCAGAGATCGGGACAGGGGCCACGAGCAGTACTTC | CATSRDRDRGHEQYF
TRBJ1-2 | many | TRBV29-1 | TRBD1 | TGCAGCGCCTTTCAACAGGGGCTCAGGCAGGGCTACACCTTC | CSAFQQGLRQGYTF
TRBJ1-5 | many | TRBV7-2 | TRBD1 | TGTGCCAGCAGCTTATGGACAGGGGGCAATCAGCCCCAGCATTTT | CASSLWTGGNQPQHF